This is a list of T cell receptor beta chains from one sample in a study of T cell changes during pregnancy in multiple sclerosis. Profiling relied on immunoSEQ multiplex PCR, and the TCRdb table lists in-frame clones only, not all of them. Of approximately 90,000 clones listed, just under 95% are singletons. Sequenced here: peripheral blood, sampled in the third trimester of pregnancy. The receptor set was obtained from a female donor with multiple sclerosis, enrolled in a pregnancy study. Each CDR3 is given with its conserved first and last residue. The order of the fields is CDR3 length, V gene, clone size, D gene, J gene, CDR3 protein, CDR3 DNA. The D gene is left open where the match is weak. Clone sizes are given selectively: once, few, many, or a class where the clone is expanded.

len: 11; v_gene: TRBV20-1; abundance: once; d_gene: NA; j_gene: TRBJ1-5; CDR3aa: CSATADQPQHF; CDR3nt: TGCAGTGCGACAGCTGACCAGCCCCAGCATTTT
len: 15; v_gene: TRBV19; abundance: once; d_gene: TRBD1; j_gene: TRBJ2-1; CDR3aa: CASSIGRTGAHEQFF; CDR3nt: TGTGCCAGTAGTATAGGTAGGACAGGGGCCCATGAGCAGTTCTTC
len: 14; v_gene: TRBV19; abundance: NA; d_gene: NA; j_gene: TRBJ1-3; CDR3aa: CASSAARAGNTIYF; CDR3nt: TGTGCCAGTAGCGCTGCGCGGGCAGGAAACACCATATATTTT
len: 14; v_gene: TRBV18; abundance: NA; d_gene: NA; j_gene: TRBJ1-4; CDR3aa: CASSVDALREKLFF; CDR3nt: TGTGCCAGCTCCGTTGACGCATTGCGGGAAAAACTGTTTTTT
len: 15; v_gene: TRBV5-1; abundance: NA; d_gene: NA; j_gene: TRBJ1-5; CDR3aa: CASSPAGGTNQPQHF; CDR3nt: TGCGCCAGCAGCCCCGCTGGGGGGACCAATCAGCCCCAGCATTTT
len: 15; v_gene: TRBV7-9; abundance: NA; d_gene: TRBD1; j_gene: TRBJ2-7; CDR3aa: CASSLRTGVKDEQYF; CDR3nt: TGTGCCAGCAGCTTAAGGACAGGGGTTAAAGACGAGCAGTACTTC
len: 11; v_gene: TRBV20-1; abundance: NA; d_gene: NA; j_gene: TRBJ2-7; CDR3aa: CSASTGREQYF; CDR3nt: TGCAGTGCTTCAACAGGGCGCGAGCAGTACTTC
len: 13; v_gene: TRBV7-9; abundance: NA; d_gene: TRBD1; j_gene: TRBJ1-2; CDR3aa: CASSSDRGHGYTF; CDR3nt: TGTGCCAGCAGCTCCGACAGGGGCCATGGCTACACCTTC
len: 14; v_gene: TRBV27; abundance: NA; d_gene: TRBD2; j_gene: TRBJ2-1; CDR3aa: CASSLGTSGNLQFF; CDR3nt: TGTGCCAGCAGTTTGGGGACTAGCGGGAACCTGCAGTTCTTC
len: 15; v_gene: TRBV7-3; abundance: NA; d_gene: TRBD2; j_gene: TRBJ2-3; CDR3aa: CASSLWGGFTDTQYF; CDR3nt: TGTGCCAGCAGCTTATGGGGGGGATTCACAGATACGCAGTATTTT
len: 13; v_gene: TRBV27; abundance: NA; d_gene: TRBD1; j_gene: TRBJ2-2; CDR3aa: CASTNRGTGELFF; CDR3nt: TGTGCCAGCACCAACAGGGGAACCGGGGAGCTGTTTTTT